This entry lists 15 T cell receptor beta chains sequenced from one sample in a study of spatial heterogeneity in lung cancer. Noted time point: sample taken at primary tumor resection. Whole RNA came from tumor, nontumor lung or frozen PBMC and was sequenced without being sorted. TCRdb reanalysed the 5' RACE reads using MiXCR and keeps one entry per CDR3 protein. Here the sample spans more than 5,500 distinct CDR3 sequences, approximately 5% being singletons. Source: normal lung tissue next to the tumor, taken at surgery. These TCRs come from a female donor with early-stage non-small cell lung cancer.

This clonotype was counted only a few times. V usage is TRBV10-3 and J usage is TRBJ2-3, with TRBD2 as a possible D gene (6 bases). Germline V gene data show CDR1 as ENHRY and CDR2 as SYGVKD. This CDR3 region has 16 residues. Trimming left V 5 bases short and J 3 bases short, with 18 bases between. The DNA for the CDR3 is TGTGCCATCAGTTCCCCAAGGGGAGGTCGTACAGATACGCAGTATTTT. Residues: CAISSPRGGRTDTQYF.

Ten or more counts support this clonotype. The CDR3 DNA reads TGCGCCAGCGGAGGGGGCGGGTCGACCTGGGACAATGAGCAGTTCTTC. The encoded protein is CASGGGGSTWDNEQFF. This chain uses TRBV5-1 with TRBJ2-1, with D perhaps TRBD1 (7 bases). The CDR3 runs 16 residues. Germline lookup yields CDR1 SGHRS and CDR2 YFSETQ. V was clipped by 7 bases and J by 5 bases, with 22 bases between them.

This clonotype appeared many times. This chain's CDR3 is CSARPGTSVSETQYF. CDR3 DNA sequence: TGCAGTGCTAGGCCCGGGACTAGCGTTTCGGAGACCCAGTACTTC. The V and J genes are TRBV20-1 and TRBJ2-5, with TRBD2 matching 10 bases. Germline CDR1 reads DFQATT; CDR2 reads SNEGSKA (reference sequence). J was trimmed by 5 bases and V by 3 bases; bases with no gene match: 9. There are 15 residues in the CDR3.

In this sample, this clonotype is medium-sized (0.01 to 0.1%). The V gene is TRBV7-2, the J gene TRBJ2-3, with 7 bases matching TRBD2. The CDR3 loop spans 14 amino acids. Germline CDR1 reads SGHTA; CDR2 reads FQGNSA. V shed 5 bases, J shed 3 bases, and the junction held 5 bases outside the gene matches. The CDR3 bases are TGTGCCAGCAGCCCCGTGGGGGGGACAGATACGCAGTATTTT. Its translation is CASSPVGGTDTQYF.

The sample holds many counts of this clonotype. The chain carries TRBV28 and TRBJ1-1, with 9 bases fitting TRBD1. CDR3 length: 14 amino acids. In germline, CDR1 is MDHEN, CDR2 SYDVKM. With V trimmed by 5 bases and J by 3 bases, 4 bases remained unmatched. The CDR3 sequence is CASSPDRGDTEAFF. The CDR3 DNA reads TGTGCCAGCAGTCCCGACAGGGGGGACACTGAAGCTTTCTTT.

This clonotype occurred many times. This sequence joins TRBV20-1 and TRBJ2-7; D remains unclear. The CDR3 spans 13 residues. V was pared by 3 bases and J by 3 bases, with 12 bases between. Germline CDR1 reads DFQATT; CDR2 reads SNEGSKA (reference sequence). The chain's CDR3 is CSARLGSIYEQYF. CDR3 bases: TGCAGTGCTAGGTTGGGATCGATCTACGAGCAGTACTTC.

This chain uses TRBV5-1 with TRBJ1-2; D ambiguous. V dropped 0 bases and J dropped 4 bases, with 10 bases sitting between them. Germline-derived CDR1 and CDR2 are SGHRS and YFSETQ. There are 14 residues in the CDR3. In DNA form, the CDR3 reads TGCGCCAGCAGCTTGGCTGTTCAGACCTATGGCTACACCTTC. This encodes CASSLAVQTYGYTF.

This clonotype has ten or more counts. The chain recombines TRBV9 with TRBJ1-2; no definite D call. CDR3 size: 12 residues. From germline, CDR1 is SGDLS and CDR2 YYNGEE. V lost 0 bases to trimming and J lost 7 bases, with 7 bases between them. The CDR3, as DNA: TGTGCCAGCAGCGTAGAACTGGGTGGCTACACCTTC. Protein: CASSVELGGYTF.

The chain recombines TRBV7-2 with TRBJ2-1, with 8 bases aligning to TRBD2. There are 16 residues in the CDR3. V dropped 6 bases and J dropped 0; count of bases not matched to a gene: 7. Per the germline V gene, CDR1 is SGHTA and CDR2 is FQGNSA. CDR3 protein: CASRWGLGSSYNEQFF. The CDR3 DNA follows: TGTGCCAGCAGGTGGGGACTAGGAAGCTCCTACAATGAGCAGTTCTTC.

Judged by abundance, this clonotype is medium-sized. The CDR3, as DNA: TGCGCCAGCAGCCTCGACTGGTCCTCCTACAATGAGCAGTTCTTC. This translates into CASSLDWSSYNEQFF. The V and J genes are TRBV5-1 and TRBJ2-1; D uncertain. V lost 4 bases and J 0 bases, leaving 11 bases between the germline ends. Germline V lookup: CDR1 SGHRS, CDR2 YFSETQ. This CDR3 contains 15 residues.

This clonotype ranks as medium-sized. The J gene is TRBJ2-2, the V gene TRBV27; 7 bases are shared with TRBD1. Germline V gene sequence: CDR1 MNHEY, CDR2 SMNVEV (reference sequence). Trimming removed 5 bases from V and 4 bases from J; junction bases left unmatched: 7. This CDR3 has 15 residues. CDR3 DNA: TGTGCCAGCAGTCCTCGACAGGGCGGCACCGGGGAGCTGTTTTTT. It translates to CASSPRQGGTGELFF.

By sample fraction, this clonotype is medium-sized. The chain links TRBV5-5 to TRBJ2-1, with D perhaps TRBD2 (5 bases). CDR3 length: 16 residues. The germline V and J ends were trimmed by 0 bases and 0 bases, with 10 bases remaining between them. CDR1 is SGHKS and CDR2 is YYEKEE in the germline V gene (reference sequence). CDR3 nucleotide sequence: TGTGCCAGCAGCTTGGGAGGGTGGAGCTCCTACAATGAGCAGTTCTTC. It translates to CASSLGGWSSYNEQFF.

This clonotype rates as medium-sized. The chain employs TRBV29-1 and TRBJ2-1; D may match TRBD1 or TRBD2 (5 bases each). Trimming took 4 bases from V and 10 from J, leaving 20 bases between them. The CDR3 has 14 amino acids. Germline values: CDR1 SQVTM, CDR2 ANQGSEA. CDR3 DNA sequence: TGCAGCGTTGGTTGGGCAAGGGGAGCCGGGGAGCAGTTCTTC. Translation: CSVGWARGAGEQFF.

Ten or more counts support this clonotype. The rearrangement uses TRBV7-2 and TRBJ2-1; TRBD2 matches 11 bases. The CDR3 contains 21 residues. The V gene's germline CDR1 is SGHTA and CDR2 FQGNSA. The ends lost 5 bases at V and 5 bases at J; junction bases unmatched: 23. CDR3 in amino acids: CASSRFPARLAGPPRNNEQFF. Here the CDR3 DNA reads TGTGCCAGCAGCCGATTCCCCGCCAGACTAGCGGGACCCCCGAGGAACAATGAGCAGTTCTTC.

This sequence joins TRBV18 and TRBJ1-6, with 8 bases lining up with TRBD1. Losses at the gene ends were 4 bases for V and 6 bases for J; bases not matched to a gene: 5. The CDR3 is made up of 15 amino acids. The germline V gene has CDR1 KGHSH and CDR2 LQKENI. In nucleotides, the CDR3 is TGTGCCAGCTCACGCGGACAGGGAAGTAATTCACCCCTCCACTTT. Encoded protein: CASSRGQGSNSPLHF.